These 14 T cell receptor beta chains were all obtained from the same sample, sequenced in a study of cytomegalovirus exposure and HLA in healthy donors. Both 60 Vbeta primers and 13 Jbeta primers went into the PCR. Here immunoSEQ multiplex PCR was the method, and the copy in TCRdb shows in-frame clones only, minus some. The data show approximately 220,000 clones, over 60% seen once. The sequencing input was PBMCs. These receptors all stem from a male donor in good health and CMV-seronegative.

This chain joins TRBV5-6 and TRBJ2-1; a weak D match, TRBD1 (5 bases). The CDR3 consists of 17 residues. Trimming removed 2 bases from V and 0 bases from J, with 15 bases in between. In germline, CDR1 is SGHDT, CDR2 YYEEEE. The CDR3 nucleotides read TGTGCCAGCAGCTTAAGACAGACCCTAAGCTCCTACAATGAGCAGTTCTTC. Translating it yields CASSLRQTLSSYNEQFF.

The chain uses TRBV15 and TRBJ2-3; tentatively, D is TRBD1 (5 bases). V lost 3 bases and J 0 bases, leaving 25 bases between the germline ends. The CDR3 sequence is 20 residues long. Germline V gene sequence: CDR1 LNHNV, CDR2 YYDKDF (reference sequence). Here the CDR3 DNA reads TGTGCCACCAGCAGCCCAATAAAAGGGGCGTTGCGCCCTAGCACAGATACGCAGTATTTT. It codes for CATSSPIKGALRPSTDTQYF. The entire variable domain, with the rest obtained from reference TRBV15 and TRBJ2-3, is as follows: DAMVIQNPRYQVTQFGKPVTLSCSQTLNHNVMYWYQQKSSQAPKLLFHYYDKDFNNEADTPDNFQSRRPNTSFCFLDIRSPGLGDTAMYLCATSSPIKGALRPSTDTQYFGPGTRLTVL.

V gene TRBV9 combines with J gene TRBJ2-3; D gene uncertain. V shed 0 bases and J shed 3 bases, with 2 bases lying between them. The V gene's germline CDR1 is SGDLS and CDR2 YYNGEE. The CDR3 extends over 12 amino acids. The CDR3 loop reads CASSVATDTQYF. CDR3 sequence (DNA): TGTGCCAGCAGCGTAGCTACAGATACGCAGTATTTT. Drawing the rest from reference TRBV9 and TRBJ2-3, the complete variable domain is DSGVTQTPKHLITATGQRVTLRCSPRSGDLSVYWYQQSLDQGLQFLIQYYNGEERAKGNILERFSAQQFPDLHSELNLSSLELGDSALYFCASSVATDTQYFGPGTRLTVL.

CDR3 nucleotides: TGTGCCAGTAGTCCAGGGGTGAATGAGCAGTTCTTC. This encodes CASSPGVNEQFF. The chain uses TRBV19 and TRBJ2-1, with D possibly TRBD1 on 6 matching bases. V lost 5 bases and J lost 7, with 9 bases in between. This CDR3 spans 12 amino acids. Per the germline V gene, CDR1 is LNHDA and CDR2 is SQIVND (reference sequence).

For this clone: Within the sample, other DNA sequences also encode this same CDR3. This chain joins TRBV7-3 and TRBJ2-3, with TRBD2 identical over 9 bases. Germline trimming cut 5 bases from V and 4 bases from J; bases unmatched to any gene: 7. CDR1 and CDR2 (germline): SGHTA, FQGTGA. The CDR3 consists of 15 residues. CDR3 sequence reads: CASSLLAGVSDTQYF. CDR3 DNA: TGTGCCAGCAGCCTCTTAGCGGGAGTGTCAGATACGCAGTATTTT.

Details on this clone: At one end, the junction sequence differs from germline, possibly due to a read error. The rearrangement joins TRBV28 to TRBJ2-2; 8 bases match TRBD1. The germline CDR1 and CDR2 sequences are MDHEN and SYDVKM. The CDR3 consists of 14 residues. CDR3: CASRWTGLTGEPFF. CDR3 in DNA: TGTGCCAGCAGATGGACAGGGCTCACCGGGGAGCCGTTTTTT.

This chain joins TRBV9 and TRBJ2-1; 12 positions match TRBD2. In germline, CDR1 is SGDLS, CDR2 YYNGEE. After removal of 4 bases from V and 2 bases from J, the junction contained 13 bases not matched to a gene. The CDR3 runs 19 residues. CDR3 bases: TGTGCCAGCAGCAGACGACTAGCGGGAGAATGGACCCCCTACAATGAGCAGTTCTTC. Protein product: CASSRRLAGEWTPYNEQFF.

The genes are TRBV28 and TRBJ1-4, with 7 bases aligning to TRBD1. Germline CDR1 and CDR2: MDHEN and SYDVKM. V shed 6 bases and J 2 bases; nucleotides not matched to a gene: 6. The CDR3 extends over 15 amino acids. CDR3 sequence reads: CASRLTGATNEKLFF. In DNA form, the CDR3 reads TGTGCCAGCAGATTAACAGGGGCGACTAATGAAAAACTGTTTTTT.

In this sample, this clone turned up once. This rearrangement joins TRBV13 to TRBJ2-7; D may be TRBD1 (5 bases). In germline, CDR1 is PRHDT, CDR2 FYEKMQ (reference sequence). The ends were cut back, 5 bases at V and 1 base at J, with 12 bases in the middle. The CDR3 has 14 amino acids. In nucleotides, the CDR3 is TGTGCCAGCAGCCCCTCGACAGCGTCCTACGAGCAGTACTTC. Translating it yields CASSPSTASYEQYF. The full variable domain, completed using reference TRBV13 and TRBJ2-7, is AAGVIQSPRHLIKEKRETATLKCYPIPRHDTVYWYQQGPGQDPQFLISFYEKMQSDKGSIPDRFSAQQFSDYHSELNMSSLELGDSALYFCASSPSTASYEQYFGPGTRLTVT.

CDR3 DNA: TGTGCCAGCAGCCCGAGGTCCCCCGGGACAGGGGCGGTGGGGGCCAACGTCCTGACTTTC. Translating it yields CASSPRSPGTGAVGANVLTF. V gene TRBV7-3 combines with J gene TRBJ2-6, with 10 positions matching TRBD1. Germline V lookup: CDR1 SGHTA, CDR2 FQGTGA. The length of the CDR3 is 20 residues. With V trimmed by 5 bases and J by 4 bases, 17 bases remained unmatched.

The chain uses TRBV6-1 and TRBJ2-1; 8 nucleotides align to TRBD2. The ends lost 3 bases at V and 5 bases at J; junction bases unmatched: 15. The V gene's germline CDR1 is MNHNS and CDR2 SASEGT. The CDR3 totals 18 residues. For the CDR3, the DNA is TGTGCCAGCAGTGACCTCCGTATTTGGCGGGAGGACCACAATGAGCAGTTCTTC. Protein product: CASSDLRIWREDHNEQFF.

J is TRBJ1-2 and V is TRBV5-4; TRBD1 matches 7 bases. J lost 6 bases, V lost 1 base, and 9 bases had no gene match. This CDR3 spans 15 amino acids. Germline CDR1 and CDR2: SGHNT and YYREEE (reference sequence). The CDR3 bases are TGTGCCAGCAGCTTGACCCTACAGGGGCCCGATGGCTACACCTTC. Translating it yields CASSLTLQGPDGYTF.

This chain connects TRBV7-3 to TRBJ2-1; 10 positions agree with TRBD2. This CDR3 is built from 15 residues. The J segment lost 2 bases and the V segment lost 5 bases, leaving 3 bases of the junction unmatched. The V gene's germline CDR1 is SGHTA and CDR2 FQGTGA. Written as DNA, the CDR3 is TGTGCCAGCAGCCTCGGACTAGCGGCCTACAATGAGCAGTTCTTC. Its protein product is CASSLGLAAYNEQFF.

The chain links TRBV6-1 to TRBJ2-3; 7 nucleotides line up with TRBD1. Germline V gene lookup returns CDR1 MNHNS and CDR2 SASEGT. This CDR3 has 16 amino acids. With V trimmed by 1 base and J by 2 bases, 6 bases remained unmatched. The CDR3 loop is CASSEGGTVITDTQYF. The CDR3 region has the DNA TGTGCCAGCAGTGAAGGGGGGACAGTTATCACAGATACGCAGTATTTT.